The T cell receptor beta chain described here comes from a study of monozygotic twins with inflammatory bowel disease. Study-wide points: Those with IBD had lower TCRbeta diversity (inverse Simpson) than their healthy co-twins did.

On this clonotype itself: Its target is not known.

With the 5' RACE reads reprocessed, TCRdb shows one record per CDR3 protein and no DNA. This sample contains around 190,000 distinct CDR3 sequences. Germline V gives CDR1 SGHNT, CDR2 YYREEE (reference sequence). The CDR3 is made up of 16 amino acids. Someone took an approximately 2.6 ml blood sample from each of the donors. RNA in its total form was extracted from whole blood, and T cells were not sorted. Sample: blood. This clonotype was obtained from a human donor with ulcerative colitis or Crohn's disease, or a healthy co-twin of an affected twin (not recorded which). V and J are TRBV5-4 and TRBJ2-4. The CDR3 sequence: CASSLDGMLAKNIQYF.